This is a list of T cell receptor beta chains from one sample in a study of cytomegalovirus exposure and HLA in healthy donors. Sequencing used immunoSEQ multiplex PCR; TCRdb keeps in-frame clones, though not all of them. The sample carries around 160,000 clones, roughly 74% recorded once. Input material: PBMCs. Receptors were obtained from a woman aged 40 to 49 in good health and CMV-seropositive. Each CDR3 is given without its conserved first and last residue. Each record gives: V gene, J gene, CDR3 protein.

TRBV11-3	TRBJ2-7	ASSLTGSDEQY
TRBV6-5	TRBJ1-5	ASSYSRGLNQPQH
TRBV5-8	TRBJ1-5	ASSSGDRYSNQPQH
TRBV7-2	TRBJ2-5	ASSSNRQGGETQY
TRBV7-3	TRBJ2-3	ASSLRRGRATDTQY
TRBV10-3	TRBJ2-1	AISSFRGTDTYNEQF
TRBV5-1	TRBJ1-2	ASSYLPGQLSGGGYT
TRBV9	TRBJ2-2	ASSPSGRSTGELF
TRBV7-2	TRBJ2-2	ASSASGRAGTGELF
TRBV29-1	TRBJ2-1	SGMLRTGMRNEQF
TRBV27	TRBJ1-1	ASSLMWDKAEAF
TRBV10-1	TRBJ1-2	ASSDGSYGYT
TRBV5-1	TRBJ2-2	ASSLARAGGAFSTGELF
TRBV6-1	TRBJ1-1	ASRPTGAGTEAF
TRBV7-2	TRBJ1-2	ASSLMGSGYT
TRBV6-1	TRBJ1-4	ASSLGDSNEKLF
TRBV6-1	TRBJ2-5	ASRDTGSPAETQY
TRBV29-1	TRBJ2-2	SVLDKSNTGELF
TRBV9	TRBJ2-3	ASSPSPGTSGLYTQY
TRBV28	TRBJ2-3	ASSSSASVPDTQY
TRBV27	TRBJ2-7	ASSLRGTVPYEQY
TRBV7-2	TRBJ2-7	ASSLQAGVRYEQY
TRBV15	TRBJ2-7	ATSRAPEFEQY
TRBV25-1	TRBJ2-3	ASSESSGRETDTQY
TRBV5-1	TRBJ2-1	ASSPRRDFLLNEQF
TRBV2	TRBJ1-1	ASRRQLNTEAF
TRBV25-1	TRBJ2-1	ASSDAGGNEQF
TRBV19	TRBJ2-2	ASSTAGLTTGELF
TRBV21-1	TRBJ1-2	ASSLRQVGDYGYT
TRBV5-1	TRBJ1-1	ASSLGQGVAEAF
TRBV27	TRBJ2-7	ASSPTTGSSYEQY
TRBV7-8	TRBJ1-5	ASSSAGGGHQPQH
TRBV7-3	TRBJ2-1	ASSSGLAGNNEQF
TRBV18	TRBJ2-3	ASSLGGQSTDTQY
TRBV30	TRBJ2-2	AWNSPRDRDWAGELF
TRBV10-3	TRBJ1-2	AISETGGSGYT
TRBV5-4	TRBJ2-5	ASSPVVGGGEETQY
TRBV2	TRBJ2-3	ASSVGYRGTDTQY
TRBV4-3	TRBJ1-1	ASSQVRGLTEAF
TRBV5-4	TRBJ2-7	ASSRGTSLTYEQY
TRBV19	TRBJ1-4	ASSIRGKANEKLF
TRBV18	TRBJ2-7	ASSPRTATVSYEQY
TRBV25-1	TRBJ1-4	ASADRAGEKLF
TRBV10-2	TRBJ1-2	ASSDPGSNYGYT
TRBV7-2	TRBJ2-1	ASIKSAAETYNEQF
TRBV5-1	TRBJ2-3	ASSSEVADTQY
TRBV4-1	TRBJ1-4	ASSQPHRDRGVKLF
TRBV7-2	TRBJ1-1	ASSLAHGTRLAF
TRBV19	TRBJ1-1	ASSRTGGYTEAF
TRBV27	TRBJ1-5	ASSLTGAAQPQH
TRBV6-1	TRBJ1-1	ASTRQRDYTEAF
TRBV11-1	TRBJ1-3	ASSFGGGNTIY
TRBV7-9	TRBJ2-7	ASSPGRYEQY
TRBV11-2	TRBJ1-2	ASSLDGNSGTEKKTYGYT
TRBV27	TRBJ2-7	ASRQDRGGEQY